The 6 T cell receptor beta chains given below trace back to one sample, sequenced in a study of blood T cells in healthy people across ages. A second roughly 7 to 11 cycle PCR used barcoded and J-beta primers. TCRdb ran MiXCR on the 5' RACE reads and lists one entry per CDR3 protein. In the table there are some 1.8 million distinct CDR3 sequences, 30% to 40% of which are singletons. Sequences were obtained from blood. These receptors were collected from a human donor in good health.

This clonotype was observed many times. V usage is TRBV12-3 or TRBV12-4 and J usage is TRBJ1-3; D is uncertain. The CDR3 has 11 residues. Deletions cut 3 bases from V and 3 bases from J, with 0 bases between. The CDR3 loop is CASSFGNTIYF. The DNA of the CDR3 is TGTGCCAGCAGTTTTGGAAACACCATATATTTT.

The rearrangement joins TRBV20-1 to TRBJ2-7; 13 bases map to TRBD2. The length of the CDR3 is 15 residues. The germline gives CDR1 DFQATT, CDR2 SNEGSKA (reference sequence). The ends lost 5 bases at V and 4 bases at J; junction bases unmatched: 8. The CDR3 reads CSAHNPTSGGYEQYF. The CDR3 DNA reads TGCAGTGCTCACAATCCGACTAGCGGGGGGTACGAGCAGTACTTC.

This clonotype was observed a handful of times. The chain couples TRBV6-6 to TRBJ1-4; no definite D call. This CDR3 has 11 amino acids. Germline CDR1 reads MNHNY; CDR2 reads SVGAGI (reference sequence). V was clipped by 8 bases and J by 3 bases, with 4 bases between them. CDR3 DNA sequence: TGTGCCAGCGTCCCTAATGAAAAACTGTTTTTT. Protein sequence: CASVPNEKLFF.

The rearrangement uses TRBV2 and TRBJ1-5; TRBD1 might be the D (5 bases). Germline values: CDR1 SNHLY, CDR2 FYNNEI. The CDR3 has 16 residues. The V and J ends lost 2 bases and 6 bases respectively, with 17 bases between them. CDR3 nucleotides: TGTGCCAGCAGTGAAACCGGGACCGAGGCCGTTCAGCCCCAGCATTTT. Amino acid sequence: CASSETGTEAVQPQHF.

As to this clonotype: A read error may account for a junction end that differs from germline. The CDR3 nucleotides read TGTGCCAGCAGCTTAGGCCCTCACGGAAACAAGGAGCAGTTCTTC. Translating gives CASSLGPHGNKEQFF. The chain employs TRBV7-3 and TRBJ2-1, with unresolved D. The CDR3 is 15 residues long. Germline-derived CDR1 and CDR2 are SGHTA and FQGTGA.

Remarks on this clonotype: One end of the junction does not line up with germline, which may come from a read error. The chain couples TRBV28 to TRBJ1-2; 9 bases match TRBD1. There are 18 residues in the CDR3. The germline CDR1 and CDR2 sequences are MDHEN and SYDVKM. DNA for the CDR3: TGTGCCAGCAGCCCTCTAACCGGGACAGGGAGGTCCGGCCATGGTTACACCTTC. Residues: CASSPLTGTGRSGHGYTF.